The clone carrying this T cell receptor (beta chain) is medium-sized by share. Its specificity is not known. TRB was amplified from around 250-500 ng of blood genomic DNA. CDR3 size: 17 residues. Looked up from germline, CDR1 is SGHDT and CDR2 is YYEEEE. V gave up 0 bases and J gave up 2 bases; unmatched junction bases: 7. This specimen belongs to a study of T and B cells in COVID-19 patients. Across the whole study: Blood was sampled from COVID-19 patients who were either actively infected or recovered. Of 20 to 25 active-infection patients, 15 to 19 carried comorbidities linked to unfavorable COVID-19 outcome.

BIOMED2 TRB-A/B primer pools were used in multiplex TRB PCR. TCRdb analysed the multiplex PCR reads with MiXCR anew, one entry per CDR3 protein. Of some 4,000 distinct CDR3 sequences listed, 27% are singletons. Findings of the study overall: Sorted SARS-CoV-2-responsive or tetramer+ T cells and CD4+, regulatory and CD8+ subsets were not yet sequenced. Patients with COVID-19 reportedly showed strongly skewed T cell receptor beta variable and joining gene usage.

The source material was blood. This sequence originates from a human donor with active COVID-19. The donor label of this sample is uncertain. V gene TRBV5-6 combines with J gene TRBJ1-4; the match to TRBD1 covers 7 bases. CDR3 DNA: TGTGCCAGCAGCTTGGGACAGGGAGTTTCGACTAATGAAAAACTGTTTTTT. Translated, it gives CASSLGQGVSTNEKLFF.